This T cell receptor (beta chain) was sequenced for a study of T cell responses to AZD1222 COVID-19 vaccine. Overall study findings and caveats: It was only after the peak T cell response that any repertoires were sampled. Within unmutated variant regions lay the reported targets of nearly half of spike-specific TCRs. Donors were chiefly white British, with a greater number of females, and clonal diversity was perhaps underestimated. Vaccination with two AZD1222 doses was followed by a rise in Spike-specific TCR breadth and depth.

This clone has just a few counts. What it binds is not known. Clones were read by immunoSEQ multiplex PCR, and TCRdb kept only the in-frame ones, dropping some. The sample lists under 90,000 clones; 80% to 90% were seen once. The origin of this receptor is an adult who received the AZD1222 COVID-19 vaccine. Sequences were derived from peripheral blood, sampled 28 days after the second AZD1222 dose.

The CDR3 DNA reads as TGCAGCGTTACCGAGCAGAGGAACACTGAAGCTTTCTTT. Translation gives CSVTEQRNTEAFF. The chain is built from TRBV29-1 and TRBJ1-1; D is unresolved. Germline lookup yields CDR1 SQVTM and CDR2 ANQGSEA. V lost 5 bases, J lost 1 base, and 11 bases lay in between. CDR3 length equals 13 residues.